This passage covers 17 T cell receptor beta chains from one sample sequenced in a study of cytomegalovirus exposure and HLA in healthy donors. Sequenced by immunoSEQ multiplex PCR; TCRdb stores in-frame clones only, minus some. The table has around 80,000 clones, 90% to 97% seen once. The sequenced sample consisted of PBMCs. These receptors all stem from a young woman in good health and CMV-seronegative.

V gene TRBV18 combines with J gene TRBJ1-1, with D possibly being TRBD1 (6 bases). V gave up 3 bases and J gave up 3 bases, with 14 bases separating them. This CDR3 has 15 residues. Germline V gene sequence: CDR1 KGHSH, CDR2 LQKENI. The CDR3 DNA sequence: TGTGCCAGCTCACCTGTCGCTCAGGGGCACACTGAAGCTTTCTTT. It is translated as CASSPVAQGHTEAFF.

The chain employs TRBV7-2 and TRBJ2-5, with D perhaps TRBD2 (6 bases). Germline V gene sequence: CDR1 SGHTA, CDR2 FQGNSA. The CDR3 contains 14 residues. V lost 5 bases, J lost 1 base, and 11 bases lay in between. The DNA for the CDR3 is TGTGCCAGCAGCGGCCAGCGGGCCCAAGAGACCCAGTACTTC. Its translation: CASSGQRAQETQYF.

Points on this clone: In this CDR3 the conserved last residue, phenylalanine or tryptophan, is missing, so a read error is likely. The chain recombines TRBV27 with TRBJ1-1; maybe TRBD1 (6 bases). This CDR3 has 13 residues. The germline V gene encodes CDR1 MNHEY and CDR2 SMNVEV (reference sequence). The ends were cut back, 7 bases at V and 1 base at J, with 10 bases in the middle. CDR3 loop: CASTPDRNTEAFS. CDR3 nucleotide sequence: TGTGCCAGCACCCCGGACAGGAACACTGAAGCTTTCTCT.

The CDR3 nucleotides are TGCAGCGTTGTCCCAGGGGGTCAGTACGAGCAGTACTTC. Protein: CSVVPGGQYEQYF. The V gene is TRBV29-1, the J gene TRBJ2-7; 7 bases line up with TRBD1. The germline V gene encodes CDR1 SQVTM and CDR2 ANQGSEA. The junction had 7 bases not matched to a gene; V was cut back by 4 bases and J by 4 bases. The CDR3 extends over 13 amino acids.

The V gene is TRBV4-1, the J gene TRBJ2-5; a possible D gene is TRBD1 (6 bases). Germline CDR1 and CDR2: MGHRA and YSYEKL. The CDR3 length is 15 residues. V lost 4 bases and J 2 bases, leaving 14 bases between the germline ends. The CDR3 is CASSRTDRRQETQYF. Here the CDR3 DNA reads TGCGCCAGCAGCCGCACCGACAGGCGTCAAGAGACCCAGTACTTC.

J is TRBJ1-2 and V is TRBV7-2, with TRBD1 matching 8 bases. This CDR3 comprises 19 residues. Germline V gives CDR1 SGHTA, CDR2 FQGNSA. The junction had 23 bases not matched to a gene; V was cut back by 5 bases and J by 6 bases. CDR3 sequence: CASSPPTGTGDRRLDGYTF. CDR3 DNA sequence: TGTGCCAGCAGCCCCCCGACCGGGACAGGAGATAGACGTTTAGATGGCTACACCTTC.

The rearrangement links TRBV28 to TRBJ2-4, with TRBD2 matching over 12 bases. CDR3 length equals 18 residues. CDR1 and CDR2 from the germline V gene are MDHEN and SYDVKM. The V and J ends lost 4 bases and 2 bases, in that order; junction bases with no gene match: 9. The DNA of the CDR3 is TGTGCCAGCAGTTCCCCGACTAGCGGGAGTATCCCCAAAAACATTCAGTACTTC. This sequence encodes CASSSPTSGSIPKNIQYF.

The chain joins TRBV7-2 to TRBJ2-5; possible D gene TRBD2, 6 bases. Germline lookup yields CDR1 SGHTA and CDR2 FQGNSA. V dropped 4 bases and J dropped 1 base, with 10 bases sitting between them. This CDR3 region has 14 residues. The CDR3 bases are TGTGCCAGCAGCTACCGGAGGGTCCAAGAGACCCAGTACTTC. The encoded protein is CASSYRRVQETQYF.

The CDR3 region has the DNA TGCAGTGCGAGCGCTAACACTGAAGCTTTCTTT. This encodes CSASANTEAFF. The chain recombines TRBV20-1 with TRBJ1-1; D unresolved. V lost 6 bases, J lost 2 bases, and 7 bases lay in between. Germline CDR1 DFQATT, CDR2 SNEGSKA (reference sequence). The CDR3 is 11 amino acids.

V and J are TRBV29-1 and TRBJ2-2, with 7 bases aligning to TRBD1. The CDR3 is made up of 13 amino acids. V was pared by 7 bases and J by 1 base, with 3 bases of the junction left unmatched. Germline CDR1 reads SQVTM; CDR2 reads ANQGSEA. The CDR3 loop reads CSGRTGNTGELFF. For the CDR3, the DNA is TGCAGCGGAAGGACAGGGAACACCGGGGAGCTGTTTTTT.

The chain has TRBV5-4 and TRBJ2-1, with a weak D call TRBD2 (6 bases). This CDR3 region has 14 residues. The V end was cut by 0 bases, the J end by 6 bases, with 10 bases between. Germline V gives CDR1 SGHNT, CDR2 YYREEE (reference sequence). This chain's CDR3 is CASSLANGGNEQFF. For the CDR3, the DNA is TGTGCCAGCAGCTTGGCCAACGGGGGCAATGAGCAGTTCTTC.

This sequence joins TRBV19 and TRBJ2-7; 10 bases fit TRBD1. Unmatched junction bases numbered 10, after V lost 3 bases and J lost 5 bases. Per the germline V gene, CDR1 is LNHDA and CDR2 is SQIVND (reference sequence). This CDR3 contains 16 residues. The CDR3 loop reads CASSIGTGQGFDEQYF. Here the CDR3 DNA reads TGTGCCAGTAGTATTGGAACGGGACAGGGGTTCGACGAGCAGTACTTC.

The rearrangement uses TRBV5-6 and TRBJ2-2; a possible D gene is TRBD1 (5 bases). This CDR3 region has 16 residues. Germline loops: CDR1 SGHDT, CDR2 YYEEEE. V was pared by 3 bases and J by 1 base, with 13 bases between. In nucleotides, the CDR3 is TGTGCCAGCAGCTCTGGTCAGGGAAGGAACACCGGGGAGCTGTTTTTT. Its protein is CASSSGQGRNTGELFF.

V gene TRBV11-2 combines with J gene TRBJ2-1; 7 nucleotides match TRBD2. The V and J ends lost 1 base and 4 bases, in that order; junction bases with no gene match: 1. In germline, CDR1 is SGHAT, CDR2 FQNNGV. CDR3 length equals 14 residues. CDR3 sequence reads: CASSLGGGYNEQFF. The CDR3 DNA reads as TGTGCCAGCAGCTTAGGCGGGGGATACAATGAGCAGTTCTTC.

The CDR3 DNA sequence: TGTGCCATCAGGCGTAGTAACAGGGGAACCTACGAGCAGTACTTC. Translated: CAIRRSNRGTYEQYF. The chain uses TRBV10-3 and TRBJ2-7, with TRBD1 identical over 7 bases. The CDR3 spans 15 residues. J lost 2 bases, V lost 6 bases, and 10 bases had no gene match. The germline CDR1 and CDR2 sequences are ENHRY and SYGVKD.

The chain uses TRBV27 and TRBJ2-2, with D uncertain. The CDR3 has 16 residues. Germline V lookup: CDR1 MNHEY, CDR2 SMNVEV (reference sequence). The V and J ends lost 5 bases and 6 bases respectively, with 19 bases between them. The CDR3 nucleotides are TGTGCCAGCAGTGCACTCCGCACAATGGGCCCCGGGGAGCTGTTTTTT. This sequence encodes CASSALRTMGPGELFF.

This chain connects TRBV18 to TRBJ2-1; 10 positions agree with TRBD2. CDR3 length: 16 amino acids. J gave up 5 bases and V 5 bases, and 9 bases lay outside the gene matches. CDR1 is KGHSH, CDR2 LQKENI, per germline. This CDR3 reads CASSSQTSGTNNEQFF. For the CDR3, the DNA is TGTGCCAGCTCATCCCAAACTAGCGGGACGAACAATGAGCAGTTCTTC.